Sequencing of this T cell receptor (beta chain) was carried out in a study of blood T cell repertoires in COVID-19. In the study overall: PBMCs, B-cell-depleted T cells, or T cells provided the cDNA or gDNA that made up the material.

Germline CDR1 reads MDHEN; CDR2 reads SYDVKM. The ends lost 7 bases at V and 5 bases at J; junction bases unmatched: 8. The CDR3 sequence is 16 residues long. As handled by the study authors: Amplification with reference gene primers provided the estimates of nucleated cell counts. Profiling relied on immunoSEQ multiplex PCR, and the TCRdb table lists in-frame clones only, not all of them. The DNA gave D and trimming, while V, J and clone size come from that table. The table has about 220,000 clones, approximately 85% seen once; the top ten hold 5.2%. The chain has TRBV28 and TRBJ2-3, with 14 positions matching TRBD2. This receptor was taken from a woman aged 70-85 years with COVID-19, enrolled during active disease. The sequencing input was peripheral blood. The CDR3 sequence is CASINRTSGRKDTQYF. The CDR3 region has the DNA TGTGCCAGCATTAACCGGACTAGCGGGAGGAAAGATACGCAGTATTTT.